The 6 T cell receptor beta chains below were found in one sample sequenced in a study of beta chain features in type 1 diabetes. The study reverse transcribed the entire isolated RNA, so it sequenced expressed TCRB transcripts. Method: immunoSEQ multiplex PCR; TCRdb's copy keeps in-frame clones and lacks some. Among around 500,000 clones listed, approximately 10% were seen once. Sequenced input: naive CD4+ T cells from blood. The receptors stem from a woman aged 18-29 years in good health.

The rearrangement links TRBV19 to TRBJ2-1; D gene ambiguous. Trimming removed 6 bases at V and 0 bases at J, with 15 bases between. This CDR3 has 16 amino acids. Germline CDR1 LNHDA, CDR2 SQIVND (reference sequence). CDR3 loop: CASSRHARSSYNEQFF. In DNA, the CDR3 is TGTGCCAGTAGCCGCCACGCAAGGAGCTCCTACAATGAGCAGTTCTTC.

This clone occurred a few times. This chain joins TRBV11-1 and TRBJ2-1; 8 nucleotides line up with TRBD2. The length of the CDR3 is 15 residues. Germline CDR1 is SGHAT and CDR2 is FQDESV (reference sequence). The trim removed 4 bases at V and 6 bases at J, leaving 8 bases unmatched. The CDR3 is CASSSPGLVPNEQFF. The CDR3 region has the DNA TGTGCCAGCAGCTCTCCGGGACTAGTGCCCAATGAGCAGTTCTTC.

With regard to this clone: The same CDR3 can be traced to other DNA sequences in this sample. The rearrangement uses TRBV5-4 and TRBJ1-1, with D uncertain. CDR1 SGHNT and CDR2 YYREEE come from the germline V gene (reference sequence). This CDR3 is 12 amino acids long. V was cut by 4 bases and J by 1 base, with 5 bases left in between. DNA of the CDR3: TGTGCCAGCAGCCCGCGGAACACTGAAGCTTTCTTT. It is translated as CASSPRNTEAFF.

This sequence joins TRBV4-1 and TRBJ2-5; no clear D. CDR1 MGHRA and CDR2 YSYEKL come from the germline V gene. The length of the CDR3 is 13 residues. Trimming removed 3 bases from V and 1 base from J, with 6 bases in between. The CDR3 loop reads CASSHAVQETQYF. CDR3 coding DNA: TGCGCCAGCAGCCACGCAGTCCAAGAGACCCAGTACTTC.

This clone was found a few times. The CDR3 is CASSQVGRSTDTQYF. The CDR3 coding sequence is TGCGCCAGCAGCCAAGTAGGGCGGAGCACAGATACGCAGTATTTT. The V call is TRBV4-1, the J call TRBJ2-3; no clear D gene. V dropped 1 base and J dropped 0 bases, with 8 bases sitting between them. The germline V gene encodes CDR1 MGHRA and CDR2 YSYEKL. This CDR3 region has 15 residues.

This clone was found a few times. The genes are TRBV29-1 and TRBJ1-1; 8 bases line up with TRBD1. The CDR3 consists of 10 residues. V gave up 8 bases and J gave up 10 bases; unmatched junction bases: 6. From germline, CDR1 is SQVTM and CDR2 ANQGSEA. In DNA form, the CDR3 reads TGCAGCATATACAGGGGGGCAGCTTTCTTT. Translated, it gives CSIYRGAAFF.